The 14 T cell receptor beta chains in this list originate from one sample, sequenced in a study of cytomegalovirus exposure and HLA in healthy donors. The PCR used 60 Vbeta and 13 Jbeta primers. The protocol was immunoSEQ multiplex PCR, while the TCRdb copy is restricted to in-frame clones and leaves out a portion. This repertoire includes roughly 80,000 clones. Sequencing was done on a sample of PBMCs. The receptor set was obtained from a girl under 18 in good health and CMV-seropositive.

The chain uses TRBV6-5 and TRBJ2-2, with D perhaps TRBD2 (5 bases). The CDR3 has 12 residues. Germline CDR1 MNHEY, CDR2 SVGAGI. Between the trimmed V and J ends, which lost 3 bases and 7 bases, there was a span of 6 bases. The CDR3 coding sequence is TGTGCCAGCAGTTATGGAGGCGGGGAGCTGTTTTTT. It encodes CASSYGGGELFF.

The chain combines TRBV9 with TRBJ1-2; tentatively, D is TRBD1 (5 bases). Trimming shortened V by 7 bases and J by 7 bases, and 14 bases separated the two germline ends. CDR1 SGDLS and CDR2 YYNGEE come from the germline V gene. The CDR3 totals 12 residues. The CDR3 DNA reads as TGTGCCAGCGTCGGGCACCAGGGTGGCTACACCTTC. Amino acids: CASVGHQGGYTF.

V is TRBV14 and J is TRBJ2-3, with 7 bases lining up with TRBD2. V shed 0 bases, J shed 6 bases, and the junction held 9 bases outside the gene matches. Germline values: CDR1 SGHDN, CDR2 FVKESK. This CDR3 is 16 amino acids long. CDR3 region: CASSQELSWEGDTQYF. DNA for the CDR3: TGTGCCAGCAGCCAAGAACTATCTTGGGAGGGGGATACGCAGTATTTT.

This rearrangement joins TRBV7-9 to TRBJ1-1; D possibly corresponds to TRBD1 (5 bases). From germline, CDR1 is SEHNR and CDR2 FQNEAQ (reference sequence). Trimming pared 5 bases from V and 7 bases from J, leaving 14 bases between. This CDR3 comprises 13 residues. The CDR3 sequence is CASSPGGGSEAFF. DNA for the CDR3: TGTGCCAGCAGCCCGGGGGGTGGGAGTGAAGCTTTCTTT.

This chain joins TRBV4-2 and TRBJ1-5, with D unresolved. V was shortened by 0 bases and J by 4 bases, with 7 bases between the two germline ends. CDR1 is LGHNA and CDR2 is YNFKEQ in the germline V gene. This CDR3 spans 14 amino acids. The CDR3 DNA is TGTGCCAGCAGCCAAGAGGGCAGTAATCAGCCCCAGCATTTT. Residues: CASSQEGSNQPQHF.

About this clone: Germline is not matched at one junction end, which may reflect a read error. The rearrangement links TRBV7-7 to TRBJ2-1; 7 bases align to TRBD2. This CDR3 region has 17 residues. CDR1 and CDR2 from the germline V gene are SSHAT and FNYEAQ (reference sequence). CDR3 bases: TGTGCTAGCAGCGCGAGGCCTAGTGCGGGGAGGGACAATGAGCAGTTCTTC. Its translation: CASSARPSAGRDNEQFF.

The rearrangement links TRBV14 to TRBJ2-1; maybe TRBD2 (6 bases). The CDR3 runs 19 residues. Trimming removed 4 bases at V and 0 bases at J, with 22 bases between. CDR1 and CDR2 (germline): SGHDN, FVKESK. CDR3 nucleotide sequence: TGTGCCAGCAGCCCAAATCGGGACTCCTTTTTCCACTCCTACAATGAGCAGTTCTTC. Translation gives CASSPNRDSFFHSYNEQFF. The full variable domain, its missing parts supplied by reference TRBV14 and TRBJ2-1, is EAGVTQFPSHSVIEKGQTVTLRCDPISGHDNLYWYRRVMGKEIKFLLHFVKESKQDESGMPNNRFLAERTGGTYSTLKVQPAELEDSGVYFCASSPNRDSFFHSYNEQFFGPGTRLTVL.

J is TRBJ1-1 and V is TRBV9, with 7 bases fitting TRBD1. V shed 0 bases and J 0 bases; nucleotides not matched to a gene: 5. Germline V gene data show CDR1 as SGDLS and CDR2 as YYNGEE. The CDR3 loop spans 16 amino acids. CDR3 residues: CASSVGGQTLNTEAFF. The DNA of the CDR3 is TGTGCCAGCAGCGTAGGGGGACAGACATTGAACACTGAAGCTTTCTTT. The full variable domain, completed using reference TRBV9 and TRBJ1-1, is DSGVTQTPKHLITATGQRVTLRCSPRSGDLSVYWYQQSLDQGLQFLIQYYNGEERAKGNILERFSAQQFPDLHSELNLSSLELGDSALYFCASSVGGQTLNTEAFFGQGTRLTVV.

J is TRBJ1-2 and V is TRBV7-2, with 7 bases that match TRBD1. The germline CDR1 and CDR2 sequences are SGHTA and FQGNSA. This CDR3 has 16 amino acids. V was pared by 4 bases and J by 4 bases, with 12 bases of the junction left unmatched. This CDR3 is CASSSYRGSSAYGYTF. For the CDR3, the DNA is TGTGCCAGCAGCTCCTACAGGGGTAGCAGTGCCTATGGCTACACCTTC.

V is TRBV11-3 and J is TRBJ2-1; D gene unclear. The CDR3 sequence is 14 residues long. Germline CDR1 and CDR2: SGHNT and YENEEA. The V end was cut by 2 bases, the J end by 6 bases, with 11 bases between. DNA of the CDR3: TGTGCCAGCAGCTTATACAGTCGGTCCAATGAGCAGTTCTTC. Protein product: CASSLYSRSNEQFF.

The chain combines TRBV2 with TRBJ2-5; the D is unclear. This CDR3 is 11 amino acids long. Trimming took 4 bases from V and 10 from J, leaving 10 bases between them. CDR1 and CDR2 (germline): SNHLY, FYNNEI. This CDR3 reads CASSAGSLQYF. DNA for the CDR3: TGTGCCAGCAGTGCCGGTAGTCTCCAGTACTTC.

CDR3: CAWKVNSKQFF. CDR3 in DNA: TGTGCCTGGAAGGTGAACAGCAAGCAGTTCTTC. The rearrangement uses TRBV30 and TRBJ2-1, with D hard to call. In germline, CDR1 is GTSNPN, CDR2 SVGIG (reference sequence). V was cut by 4 bases and J by 11 bases, with 12 bases left in between. This CDR3 has 11 residues.

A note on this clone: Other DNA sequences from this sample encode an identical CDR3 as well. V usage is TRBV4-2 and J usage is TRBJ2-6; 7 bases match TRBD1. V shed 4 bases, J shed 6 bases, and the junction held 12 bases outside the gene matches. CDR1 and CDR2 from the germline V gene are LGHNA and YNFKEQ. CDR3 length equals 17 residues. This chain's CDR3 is CASSRLGTAPEANVLTF. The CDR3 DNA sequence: TGTGCCAGCAGCCGACTGGGGACAGCCCCTGAGGCCAACGTCCTGACTTTC.

In DNA, the CDR3 is TGTGCCAGCTTACCTTCGGGAAAAGTCACAGATACGCAGTATTTT. Protein sequence: CASLPSGKVTDTQYF. The chain is built from TRBV7-8 and TRBJ2-3; tentative D call: TRBD2 (5 bases). This CDR3 has 15 amino acids. Germline CDR1 is SGHVS and CDR2 is FQNEAQ. V was shortened by 8 bases and J by 2 bases, with 17 bases between the two germline ends.